The 4 T cell receptor beta chains in this list originate from one sample, sequenced in a study of blood T cell repertoires in COVID-19. The data were produced by immunoSEQ multiplex PCR, yet TCRdb's version contains in-frame clones alone and is incomplete. The repertoire holds approximately 190,000 clones, with 70% to 90% as singletons. Sequencing was performed on peripheral blood. The receptors were gathered from a man of 80 years or more with acute or convalescent COVID-19.

The rearrangement uses TRBV10-3 and TRBJ2-7; tentatively, D is TRBD1 (6 bases). Germline CDR1 and CDR2: ENHRY and SYGVKD. The CDR3 contains 13 residues. Between the trimmed V and J ends, which lost 6 bases and 3 bases, there was a span of 12 bases. This chain's CDR3 is CAIRSAGDYEQYF. In DNA, the CDR3 is TGTGCCATCAGGTCGGCAGGGGACTACGAGCAGTACTTC.

Concerning this clone itself: An end of the junction does not agree with germline; a read error may underlie this. This chain links TRBV7-7 with TRBJ2-3; 11 bases line up with TRBD2. CDR3 length: 18 amino acids. In germline, CDR1 is SSHAT, CDR2 FNYEAQ (reference sequence). CDR3 bases: TGTGCTAGCAGCTTAGAACAGGGACTAGCGGTGCGCACAGATACGCAGTATTTT. Protein sequence: CASSLEQGLAVRTDTQYF.

CDR3 in amino acids: CASSYVTGGTGEQFF. DNA of the CDR3: TGTGCCAGCAGTTACGTGACGGGAGGGACGGGTGAGCAGTTCTTC. The chain employs TRBV6-5 and TRBJ2-1; 8 bases are shared with TRBD2. Germline V gene sequence: CDR1 MNHEY, CDR2 SVGAGI. The junction had 9 bases not matched to a gene; V was cut back by 2 bases and J by 9 bases. CDR3 length equals 15 residues.

This chain uses TRBV27 with TRBJ1-3, with 10 bases lining up with TRBD1. Germline V gene data show CDR1 as MNHEY and CDR2 as SMNVEV (reference sequence). The length of the CDR3 is 19 residues. After removal of 5 bases from V and 1 base from J, the junction contained 14 bases not matched to a gene. The CDR3 reads CASSQHIRDRGKSGNTIYF. The CDR3 nucleotides read TGTGCCAGCAGTCAACACATTCGGGACAGGGGAAAGTCTGGAAACACCATATATTTT.